Listed here are 5 T cell receptor beta chains from one sample, sequenced in a study of T-cell reconstitution after alpha-beta-depleted transplantation in children. The TCRbeta library was prepared with unique molecular identifiers. TCRdb itself ran the PCR reads through MiXCR, one entry per CDR3 protein. The sample has 200,000 or so distinct CDR3 sequences; roughly 7.1% are singletons. This specimen was PBMCs, taken before TCRalphabeta/CD19-depleted stem cell transplant. The source is a boy between 2 and 10 years old with acute lymphoblastic leukemia, due to receive a stem cell transplant.

This clonotype was detected many times. The chain combines TRBV28 with TRBJ1-4, with TRBD1 as a possible D gene (6 bases). Trimming removed 6 bases from V and 8 bases from J, with 16 bases in between. This CDR3 comprises 14 residues. The germline gives CDR1 MDHEN, CDR2 SYDVKM. CDR3 sequence: CASSVRGTREKLFF. Written as DNA, the CDR3 is TGTGCCAGCAGCGTCAGGGGAACGCGAGAAAAACTGTTTTTT.

This clonotype was counted a few times. V usage is TRBV25-1 and J usage is TRBJ1-6; 9 positions match TRBD1. This CDR3 has 15 residues. V lost 4 bases, J lost 9 bases, and 7 bases stayed unmatched. The germline V gene encodes CDR1 MGHDK and CDR2 SYGVNS. This CDR3 is CASSVRDREGSPLHF. DNA of the CDR3: TGTGCCAGCAGTGTCCGGGACAGGGAGGGTTCACCCCTCCACTTT.

This clonotype was seen repeatedly, ten times or more. The chain has TRBV7-2 and TRBJ2-4; 10 bases align to TRBD2. The germline V gene encodes CDR1 SGHTA and CDR2 FQGNSA. The CDR3 length is 17 residues. With V trimmed by 3 bases and J by 9 bases, 14 bases remained unmatched. For the CDR3, the DNA is TGTGCCAGCAGCTTGGCCTCTAGCGGGGGCCCCCGTGCCATTCAGTACTTC. Its protein is CASSLASSGGPRAIQYF.

This clonotype was seen repeatedly, ten times or more. The V gene is TRBV9, the J gene TRBJ2-3; D could derive from TRBD1 or TRBD2 (6 bases each). V dropped 3 bases and J dropped 2 bases, with 19 bases sitting between them. The CDR3 runs 17 residues. The germline CDR1 and CDR2 sequences are SGDLS and YYNGEE. The CDR3 loop reads CASSEGASGAFTDTQYF. In nucleotides, the CDR3 is TGTGCCAGCAGCGAAGGGGCGTCGGGGGCCTTCACAGATACGCAGTATTTT.

This clonotype was counted ten times or more. This CDR3 is CASSQEGGAGEQFF. The CDR3 DNA is TGTGCCAGCAGCCAAGAAGGGGGGGCTGGTGAGCAGTTCTTC. The J gene is TRBJ2-1, the V gene TRBV3-1, with D perhaps matching TRBD2 (7 bases). Germline CDR1 is LGHDT and CDR2 is YNNKEL (reference sequence). V lost 0 bases and J 9 bases, leaving 12 bases between the germline ends. This CDR3 contains 14 residues.